These 22 T cell receptor beta chains came from one sample sequenced in a study of blood T cell dynamics during melanoma immunotherapy. TCRdb's table, derived via immunoSEQ multiplex PCR, lists solely in-frame clones and lacks some. The repertoire consists of 12,000 or so clones, with roughly 91% occurring once and the leading ten covering about 3%. Indicated time point: pre-treatment baseline. The sample was blood, taken from a patient treated with checkpoint blockade. Receptors were obtained from a human donor with melanoma.

This chain links TRBV6-5 with TRBJ2-1; D is undetermined. Looked up from germline, CDR1 is MNHEY and CDR2 is SVGAGI. Deletions cut 5 bases from V and 5 bases from J, with 4 bases between. CDR3 size: 11 residues. The CDR3 bases are TGTGCCAGCAGTAGAAACAATGAGCAGTTCTTC. Translated: CASSRNNEQFF.

The chain links TRBV4-3 to TRBJ1-6; a possible D gene is TRBD1 (6 bases). This CDR3 contains 19 residues. Trimming cost V 0 bases and J 7 bases, with 22 bases left between them. Germline CDR1 is LGHNA and CDR2 is YSLEER. The CDR3 DNA is TGCGCCAGCAGCCAAGAAAGGCAGGGCAGGGGTTTTTGGAATTCACCCCTCCACTTT. This gives the protein CASSQERQGRGFWNSPLHF.

The chain recombines TRBV18 with TRBJ2-2; no reliable D call. V dropped 5 bases and J dropped 3 bases, with 10 bases sitting between them. CDR1 is KGHSH, CDR2 LQKENI, per germline. This CDR3 comprises 14 residues. The CDR3 DNA reads as TGTGCCAGCTCATCTTTCTCAGACACCGGGGAGCTGTTTTTT. Protein: CASSSFSDTGELFF.

The rearrangement uses TRBV7-9 and TRBJ2-1; 7 bases match TRBD2. Germline CDR1 and CDR2: SEHNR and FQNEAQ (reference sequence). The CDR3 has 14 residues. V was pared by 5 bases and J by 4 bases, with 5 bases of the junction left unmatched. The CDR3 DNA reads TGTGCCAGCAGCCCGGACGGGGGGTACAATGAGCAGTTCTTC. As protein: CASSPDGGYNEQFF.

The chain uses TRBV28 and TRBJ1-4; 9 nucleotides line up with TRBD1. The CDR3 is made up of 14 amino acids. The J segment lost 8 bases and the V segment lost 8 bases, leaving 9 bases of the junction unmatched. Germline V gene data show CDR1 as MDHEN and CDR2 as SYDVKM. CDR3 protein: CASQHRGLGEKLFF. For the CDR3, the DNA is TGTGCCAGCCAGCACAGGGGGCTAGGAGAAAAACTGTTTTTT. Looking up the rest from reference TRBV28 and TRBJ1-4 gives the full variable domain: DVKVTQSSRYLVKRTGEKVFLECVQDMDHENMFWYRQDPGLGLRLIYFSYDVKMKEKGDIPEGYSVSREKKERFSLILESASTNQTSMYLCASQHRGLGEKLFFGSGTQLSVL.

V gene TRBV5-1 combines with J gene TRBJ2-7, with TRBD2 matching 7 bases. Germline lookup yields CDR1 SGHRS and CDR2 YFSETQ. The CDR3 has 15 residues. J lost 0 bases, V lost 2 bases, and 5 bases had no gene match. The CDR3 DNA follows: TGCGCCAGCAGCTTCGGCGGGAGCGCCTCCTACGAGCAGTACTTC. This codes for CASSFGGSASYEQYF.

This clone was found a few times. The J gene is TRBJ1-1, the V gene TRBV4-1; no reliable D call. Trimming cost V 6 bases and J 3 bases, with 20 bases left between them. CDR3 size: 16 residues. Germline loops: CDR1 MGHRA, CDR2 YSYEKL. The CDR3 region has the DNA TGCGCCAGCAGGCCAAGTTCCGGGGAGAGGTACACTGAAGCTTTCTTT. It is translated as CASRPSSGERYTEAFF.

V is TRBV2 and J is TRBJ2-1; 12 positions match TRBD2. The CDR3 is 15 residues long. The V and J ends lost 2 bases and 10 bases, in that order; junction bases with no gene match: 6. From germline, CDR1 is SNHLY and CDR2 FYNNEI. CDR3 nucleotides: TGTGCCAGCAGTGAACGACTAGCGGGGGCCCAGGAGCAGTTCTTC. Residues: CASSERLAGAQEQFF.

V gene TRBV29-1 combines with J gene TRBJ2-7; a weak D match, TRBD1 (6 bases). V was cut by 6 bases and J by 2 bases, with 14 bases left in between. This CDR3 has 13 residues. Germline loops: CDR1 SQVTM, CDR2 ANQGSEA. This CDR3 reads CSVRGTPTYEQYF. Here the CDR3 DNA reads TGCAGCGTCCGAGGGACACCTACCTACGAGCAGTACTTC.

The rearrangement links TRBV13 to TRBJ1-1, with D tentatively TRBD1 (5 bases). Trimming took 5 bases from V and 0 from J, leaving 13 bases between them. The CDR3 covers 15 residues. Germline CDR1 PRHDT, CDR2 FYEKMQ (reference sequence). For the CDR3, the DNA is TGTGCCAGCAGCCTCGGGACCTCCATGAACACTGAAGCTTTCTTT. Amino acid sequence: CASSLGTSMNTEAFF.

The chain couples TRBV28 to TRBJ1-5; D uncertain. Germline V gene data show CDR1 as MDHEN and CDR2 as SYDVKM. The CDR3 sequence is 11 residues long. Trimming left V 4 bases short and J 5 bases short, with 3 bases between. CDR3: CASSSYQPQHF. DNA of the CDR3: TGTGCCAGCAGTTCGTATCAGCCCCAGCATTTT. Combining the CDR3 with reference TRBV28 and TRBJ1-5 gives the whole variable domain DVKVTQSSRYLVKRTGEKVFLECVQDMDHENMFWYRQDPGLGLRLIYFSYDVKMKEKGDIPEGYSVSREKKERFSLILESASTNQTSMYLCASSSYQPQHFGDGTRLSIL.

V usage is TRBV21-1 and J usage is TRBJ1-1. TRBV21-1 is recorded as a pseudogene. CDR3 length equals 15 residues. The DNA for the CDR3 is TGTGCCAGCGCGCGGTACACCCCTGGGGACACTGAAGCTTTCTTT. Protein sequence: CASARYTPGDTEAFF.

The genes are TRBV2 and TRBJ2-7; 9 bases align to TRBD1. Per the germline V gene, CDR1 is SNHLY and CDR2 is FYNNEI. There are 14 residues in the CDR3. Unmatched junction bases numbered 10, after V lost 6 bases and J lost 7 bases. The CDR3 reads CASRGQGKGEEQYF. The CDR3 nucleotides read TGTGCCAGCAGAGGACAGGGGAAGGGGGAAGAGCAGTACTTC.

This chain connects TRBV25-1 to TRBJ2-5; no clear D. The J call may be wrong; the DNA end is better matched by TRBJ2-7. Germline loops: CDR1 MGHDK, CDR2 SYGVNS. The CDR3 runs to 13 residues. The CDR3 region is CASSAKNTGEQYF. CDR3 bases: TGTGCCAGCAGTGCGAAAAATACGGGCGAGCAGTACTTC.

The chain uses TRBV6-6 and TRBJ2-1; no reliable D call. Trimming left V 2 bases short and J 3 bases short, with 11 bases between. The germline CDR1 and CDR2 sequences are MNHNY and SVGAGI (reference sequence). CDR3 length equals 15 residues. The CDR3 DNA reads as TGTGCCAGCAGTTACGGTGGGGTGGGCTACAATGAGCAGTTCTTC. Encoded protein: CASSYGGVGYNEQFF.

The gene calls are TRBV4-1 and TRBJ2-7, with D perhaps TRBD1 or TRBD2 (5 bases each). The V gene's germline CDR1 is MGHRA and CDR2 YSYEKL. CDR3 length equals 15 residues. V shed 4 bases and J shed 0 bases, with 13 bases lying between them. The CDR3 here is CASSLPGPSSYEQYF. CDR3 coding DNA: TGCGCCAGCAGCCTTCCGGGACCAAGCTCCTACGAGCAGTACTTC.

The chain has TRBV10-1 and TRBJ2-1; TRBD1 agrees at 7 bases. J lost 3 bases, V lost 3 bases, and 14 bases had no gene match. This CDR3 has 18 residues. Germline loops: CDR1 WNHNN, CDR2 SYGVQD (reference sequence). CDR3 DNA sequence: TGCGCCAGCAGTGACTCAACGACAGGGACAACCCTCTACAATGAGCAGTTCTTC. Protein sequence: CASSDSTTGTTLYNEQFF.

The chain recombines TRBV7-2 with TRBJ2-2; D remains ambiguous. Trimming pared 4 bases from V and 0 bases from J, leaving 9 bases between. CDR1 and CDR2 from the germline V gene are SGHTA and FQGNSA. This CDR3 has 15 amino acids. The CDR3 region is CASSYQKSNTGELFF. CDR3 nucleotides: TGTGCCAGCAGCTACCAGAAATCGAACACCGGGGAGCTGTTTTTT.

The chain links TRBV6-4 to TRBJ2-3; D is possibly TRBD1 (6 bases). Germline V gene sequence: CDR1 MRHNA, CDR2 SNTAGT. The CDR3 is 15 residues long. The ends were cut back, 5 bases at V and 3 bases at J, with 15 bases in the middle. DNA for the CDR3: TGTGCCAGCAGTTCCCAGGGGATTGGGACAGATACGCAGTATTTT. It encodes CASSSQGIGTDTQYF.

The chain uses TRBV6-5 and TRBJ1-2, with 9 bases that match TRBD1. The germline V gene encodes CDR1 MNHEY and CDR2 SVGAGI. Losses at the gene ends were 5 bases for V and 6 bases for J; bases not matched to a gene: 7. The CDR3 totals 14 residues. The chain's CDR3 is CASSKGQGRNGYTF. The DNA of the CDR3 is TGTGCCAGCAGTAAGGGACAGGGAAGAAATGGCTACACCTTC.

The V call is TRBV6-5, the J call TRBJ2-5; TRBD2 matches 7 bases. The length of the CDR3 is 12 residues. J was trimmed by 7 bases and V by 7 bases; bases with no gene match: 6. Germline V gene data show CDR1 as MNHEY and CDR2 as SVGAGI. CDR3 DNA: TGTGCCAGCAAAATCGGGGAGGGGACCCAGTACTTC. This sequence encodes CASKIGEGTQYF.

About this clone itself: The junction departs from the called germline gene at one end, perhaps through a read error. The rearrangement joins TRBV11-2 to TRBJ2-3; D remains unclear. The germline CDR1 and CDR2 sequences are SGHAT and FQNNGV. The CDR3 runs 10 residues. The CDR3, as DNA: TGTGCCAGCAGTTTAGATACGCAGTATTTT. Residues: CASSLDTQYF.